This TCR beta chain is from a study of blood T cell repertoires in COVID-19. Study summary: The origin of the acute and convalescent COVID-19 samples was the United States, Italy and Spain. Sources were T cells, B-cell-depleted T cells, or PBMCs; the material itself was cDNA or gDNA.

In the original processing: Researchers report that nucleated cell counts were estimated from reference gene primer amplification. Measured with immunoSEQ multiplex PCR; TCRdb has only the in-frame clones, and not every one. V, J and clone size were drawn from that table, and D and trimming were deduced from the DNA. Of 150,000 to 200,000 clones listed, roughly four fifths are singletons. This receptor was obtained from a woman of 80 years or more with acute or convalescent COVID-19. The sample taken for sequencing was peripheral blood.

The CDR3: CASSLLAEPYNEQFF. As DNA, the CDR3 is TGCGCCAGCAGCTTGTTGGCGGAGCCTTACAATGAGCAGTTCTTC. This chain joins TRBV5-1 and TRBJ2-1; unclear D gene. This CDR3 contains 15 residues. Germline CDR1 and CDR2: SGHRS and YFSETQ. The ends were cut back, 1 base at V and 4 bases at J, with 12 bases in the middle.